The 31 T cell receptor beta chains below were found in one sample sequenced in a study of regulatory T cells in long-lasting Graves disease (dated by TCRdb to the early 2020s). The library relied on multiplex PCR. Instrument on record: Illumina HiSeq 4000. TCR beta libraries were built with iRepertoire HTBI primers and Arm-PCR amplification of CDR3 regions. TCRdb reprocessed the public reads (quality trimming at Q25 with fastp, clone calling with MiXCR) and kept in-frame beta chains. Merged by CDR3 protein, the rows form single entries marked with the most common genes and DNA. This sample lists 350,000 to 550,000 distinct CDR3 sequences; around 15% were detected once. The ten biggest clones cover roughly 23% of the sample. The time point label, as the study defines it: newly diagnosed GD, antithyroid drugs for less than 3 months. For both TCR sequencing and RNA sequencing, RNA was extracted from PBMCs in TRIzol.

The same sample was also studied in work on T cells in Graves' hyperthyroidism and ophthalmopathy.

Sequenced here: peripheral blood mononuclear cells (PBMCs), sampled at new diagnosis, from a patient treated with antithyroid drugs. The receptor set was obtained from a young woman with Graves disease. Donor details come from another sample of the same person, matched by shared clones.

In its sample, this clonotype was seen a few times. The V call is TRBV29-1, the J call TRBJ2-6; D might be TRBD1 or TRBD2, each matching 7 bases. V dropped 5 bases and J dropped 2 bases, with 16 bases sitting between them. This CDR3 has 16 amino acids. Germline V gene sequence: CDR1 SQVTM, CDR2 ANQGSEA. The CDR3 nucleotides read TGCAGCGTTCGGTCAGGGGGGGGAGCTGGGGCCAACGTCCTGACTTTC. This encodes CSVRSGGGAGANVLTF.

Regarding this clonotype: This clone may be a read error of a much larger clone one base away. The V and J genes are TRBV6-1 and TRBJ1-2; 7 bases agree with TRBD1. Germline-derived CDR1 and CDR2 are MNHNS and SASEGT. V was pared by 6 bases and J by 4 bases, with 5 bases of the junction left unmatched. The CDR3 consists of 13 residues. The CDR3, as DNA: TGTGCCAGCAGACAGACAGGGCTCTATGGCTACACCTTC. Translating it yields CASRQTGLYGYTF.

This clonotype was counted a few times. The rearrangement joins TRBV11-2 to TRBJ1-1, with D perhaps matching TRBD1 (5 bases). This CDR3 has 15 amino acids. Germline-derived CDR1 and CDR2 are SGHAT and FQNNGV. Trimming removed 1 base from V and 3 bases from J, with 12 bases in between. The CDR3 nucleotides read TGTGCCAGCAGCTTAGGGGGGGGTGGTGACACTGAAGCTTTCTTT. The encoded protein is CASSLGGGGDTEAFF.

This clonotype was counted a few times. As DNA, the CDR3 is TGTGCCAGCACCCCTCCGGGGCCCGATGAGCAGTTCTTC. It is translated as CASTPPGPDEQFF. V gene TRBV7-9 combines with J gene TRBJ2-1; either TRBD1 or TRBD2 may fit D (5 bases each). Trimming took 7 bases from V and 8 from J, leaving 15 bases between them. The germline V gene has CDR1 SEHNR and CDR2 FQNEAQ (reference sequence). The CDR3 runs 13 residues.

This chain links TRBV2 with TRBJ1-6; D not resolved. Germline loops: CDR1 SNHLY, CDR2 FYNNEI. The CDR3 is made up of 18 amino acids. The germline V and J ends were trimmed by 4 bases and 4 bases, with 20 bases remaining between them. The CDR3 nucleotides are TGTGCCAGCAGTGTTTCGAGGCCGACGAGGGCTTATAATTCACCCCTCCACTTT. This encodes CASSVSRPTRAYNSPLHF. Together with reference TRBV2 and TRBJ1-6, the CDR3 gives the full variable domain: EPEVTQTPSHQVTQMGQEVILRCVPISNHLYFYWYRQILGQKVEFLVSFYNNEISEKSEIFDDQFSVERPDGSNFTLKIRSTKLEDSAMYFCASSVSRPTRAYNSPLHFGNGTRLTVT.

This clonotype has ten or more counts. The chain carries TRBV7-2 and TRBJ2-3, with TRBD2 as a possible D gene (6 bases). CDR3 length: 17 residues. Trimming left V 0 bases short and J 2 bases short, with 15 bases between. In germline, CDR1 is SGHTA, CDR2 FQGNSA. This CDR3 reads CASSLAIALAFTDTQYF. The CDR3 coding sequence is TGTGCCAGCAGCTTAGCCATAGCACTAGCTTTCACAGATACGCAGTATTTT.

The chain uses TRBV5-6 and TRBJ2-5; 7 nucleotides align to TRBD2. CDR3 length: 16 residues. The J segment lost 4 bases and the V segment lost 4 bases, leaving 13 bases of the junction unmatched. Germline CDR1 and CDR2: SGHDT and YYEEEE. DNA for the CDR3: TGTGCCAGCAGCCAAAGACTAGCCCCCGGGCCAGAGACCCAGTACTTC. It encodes CASSQRLAPGPETQYF.

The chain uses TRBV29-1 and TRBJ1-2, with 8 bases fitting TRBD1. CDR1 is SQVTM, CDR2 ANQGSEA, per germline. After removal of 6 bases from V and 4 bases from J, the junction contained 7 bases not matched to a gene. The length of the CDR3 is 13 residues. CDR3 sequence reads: CSVGTGTSYGYTF. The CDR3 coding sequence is TGCAGCGTAGGGACAGGCACGTCCTATGGCTACACCTTC.

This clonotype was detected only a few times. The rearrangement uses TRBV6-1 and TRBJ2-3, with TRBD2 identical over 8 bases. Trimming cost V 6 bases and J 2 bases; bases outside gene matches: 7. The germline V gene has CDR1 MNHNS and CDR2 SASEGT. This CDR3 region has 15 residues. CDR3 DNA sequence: TGTGCCAGCAGCGATATAGCGGGACACACAGATACGCAGTATTTT. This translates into CASSDIAGHTDTQYF.

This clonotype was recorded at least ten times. The CDR3: CASSELGASGTGELFF. In DNA form, the CDR3 reads TGCGCCAGCAGTGAGCTGGGGGCGTCGGGCACCGGGGAGCTGTTTTTT. The J gene is TRBJ2-2, the V gene TRBV10-2; a possible D gene is TRBD1 (6 bases). CDR3 length: 16 residues. The V gene lost 2 bases and the J gene lost 4 bases, with 14 bases spanning the gap. The germline gives CDR1 WSHSY, CDR2 SAAADI.

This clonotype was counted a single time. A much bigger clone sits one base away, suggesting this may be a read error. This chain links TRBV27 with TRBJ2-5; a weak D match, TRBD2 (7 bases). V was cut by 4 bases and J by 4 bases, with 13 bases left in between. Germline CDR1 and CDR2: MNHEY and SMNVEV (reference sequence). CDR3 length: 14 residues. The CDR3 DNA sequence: TGTGCCAGCAGTTCCCAGGGGAGGGGAGAGACCCAGTACTTC. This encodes CASSSQGRGETQYF.

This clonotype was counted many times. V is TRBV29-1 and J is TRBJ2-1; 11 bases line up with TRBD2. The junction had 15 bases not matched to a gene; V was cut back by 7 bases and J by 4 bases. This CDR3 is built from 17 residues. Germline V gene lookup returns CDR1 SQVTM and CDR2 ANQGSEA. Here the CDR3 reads CSGGRISGTSGYNEQFF. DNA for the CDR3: TGCAGCGGGGGCCGGATTTCCGGGACTAGCGGATACAATGAGCAGTTCTTC.

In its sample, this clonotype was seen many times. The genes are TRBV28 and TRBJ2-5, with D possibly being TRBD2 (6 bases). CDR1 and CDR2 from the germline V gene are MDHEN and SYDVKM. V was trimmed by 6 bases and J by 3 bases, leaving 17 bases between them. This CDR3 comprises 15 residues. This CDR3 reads CASSPGRRREETQYF. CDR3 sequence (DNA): TGTGCCAGCAGCCCTGGGAGACGGAGGGAAGAGACCCAGTACTTC. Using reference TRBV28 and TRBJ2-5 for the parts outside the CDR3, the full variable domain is DVKVTQSSRYLVKRTGEKVFLECVQDMDHENMFWYRQDPGLGLRLIYFSYDVKMKEKGDIPEGYSVSREKKERFSLILESASTNQTSMYLCASSPGRRREETQYFGPGTRLLVL.

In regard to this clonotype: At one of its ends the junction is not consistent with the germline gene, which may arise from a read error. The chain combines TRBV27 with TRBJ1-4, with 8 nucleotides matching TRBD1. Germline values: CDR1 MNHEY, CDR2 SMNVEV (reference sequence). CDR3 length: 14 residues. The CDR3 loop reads CASRPGGDGEKLSF. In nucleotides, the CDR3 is TGTGCCAGCAGACCAGGGGGCGACGGTGAAAAACTGTCTTTT.

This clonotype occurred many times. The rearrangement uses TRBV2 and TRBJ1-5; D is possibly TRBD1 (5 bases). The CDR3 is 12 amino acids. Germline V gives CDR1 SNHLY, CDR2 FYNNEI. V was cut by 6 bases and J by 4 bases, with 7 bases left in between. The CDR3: CASRGENQPQHF. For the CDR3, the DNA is TGTGCCAGCAGGGGGGAAAATCAGCCCCAGCATTTT.

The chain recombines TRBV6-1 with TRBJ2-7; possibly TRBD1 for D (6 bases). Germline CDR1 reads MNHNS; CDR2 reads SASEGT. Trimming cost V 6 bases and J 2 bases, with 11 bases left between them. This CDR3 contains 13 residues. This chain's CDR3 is CASRQGLAYEQYF. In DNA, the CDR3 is TGTGCCAGCAGACAGGGTTTGGCCTACGAGCAGTACTTC.

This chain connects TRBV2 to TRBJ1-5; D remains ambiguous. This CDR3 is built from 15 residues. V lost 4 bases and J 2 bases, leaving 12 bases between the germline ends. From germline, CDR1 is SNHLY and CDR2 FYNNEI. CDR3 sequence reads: CASSVSRHGNQPQHF. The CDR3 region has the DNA TGTGCCAGCAGTGTTTCCCGGCACGGCAATCAGCCCCAGCATTTT.

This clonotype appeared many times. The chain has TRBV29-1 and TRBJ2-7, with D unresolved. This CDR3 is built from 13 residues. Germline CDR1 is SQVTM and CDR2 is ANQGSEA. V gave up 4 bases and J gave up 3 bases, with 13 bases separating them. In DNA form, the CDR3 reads TGCAGCGTTGCTCTGCCCGGTTTCTACGAGCAGTACTTC. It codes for CSVALPGFYEQYF.

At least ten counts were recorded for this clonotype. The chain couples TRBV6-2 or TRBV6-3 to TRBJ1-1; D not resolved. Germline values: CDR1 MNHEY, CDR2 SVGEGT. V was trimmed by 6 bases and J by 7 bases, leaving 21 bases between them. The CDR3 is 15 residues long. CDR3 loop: CASREGLYKASEAFF. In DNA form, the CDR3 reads TGTGCCAGCAGAGAGGGTCTTTACAAGGCGAGTGAAGCTTTCTTT.

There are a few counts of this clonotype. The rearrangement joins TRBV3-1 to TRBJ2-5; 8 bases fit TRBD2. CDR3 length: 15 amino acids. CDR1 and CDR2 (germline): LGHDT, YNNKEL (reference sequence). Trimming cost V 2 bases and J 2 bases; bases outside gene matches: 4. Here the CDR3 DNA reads TGTGCCAGCAGCCAACAAGCGGGGGTACAAGAGACCCAGTACTTC. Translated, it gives CASSQQAGVQETQYF.

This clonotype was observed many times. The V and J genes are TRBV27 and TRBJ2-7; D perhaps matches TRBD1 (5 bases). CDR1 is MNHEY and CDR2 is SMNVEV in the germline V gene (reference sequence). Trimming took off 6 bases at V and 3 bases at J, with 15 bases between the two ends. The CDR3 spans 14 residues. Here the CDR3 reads CASSPQGVSYEQYF. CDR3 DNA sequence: TGTGCCAGCAGCCCCCAAGGGGTAAGCTACGAGCAGTACTTC.

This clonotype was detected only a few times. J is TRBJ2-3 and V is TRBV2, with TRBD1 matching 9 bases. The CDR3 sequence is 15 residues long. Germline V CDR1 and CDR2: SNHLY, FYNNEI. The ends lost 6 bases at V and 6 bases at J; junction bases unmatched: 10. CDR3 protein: CASSVDGDRVDTQYF. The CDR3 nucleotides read TGTGCCAGCAGCGTAGACGGGGACAGGGTTGATACGCAGTATTTT.

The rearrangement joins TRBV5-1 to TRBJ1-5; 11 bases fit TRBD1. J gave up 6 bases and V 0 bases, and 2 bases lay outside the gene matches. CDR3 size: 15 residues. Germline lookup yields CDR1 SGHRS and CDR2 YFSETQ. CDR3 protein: CASSLGGTGGQPQHF. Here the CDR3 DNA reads TGCGCCAGCAGCTTGGGCGGGACAGGGGGTCAGCCCCAGCATTTT.

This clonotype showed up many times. The CDR3 nucleotides read TGTGCCAGCAGTGTCGCGGGAGGGAGGACAGATACGCAGTATTTT. As protein: CASSVAGGRTDTQYF. The genes are TRBV2 and TRBJ2-3; 9 bases line up with TRBD2. CDR3 length equals 15 residues. The germline CDR1 and CDR2 sequences are SNHLY and FYNNEI. V was pared by 4 bases and J by 3 bases, with 5 bases of the junction left unmatched.

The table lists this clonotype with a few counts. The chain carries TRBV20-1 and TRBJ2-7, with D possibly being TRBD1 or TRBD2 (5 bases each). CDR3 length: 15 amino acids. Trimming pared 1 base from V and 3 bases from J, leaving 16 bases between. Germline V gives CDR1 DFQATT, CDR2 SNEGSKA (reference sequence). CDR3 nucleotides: TGCAGTGCTAGAGGCCTAGCATTCACAGGCTACGAGCAGTACTTC. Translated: CSARGLAFTGYEQYF.

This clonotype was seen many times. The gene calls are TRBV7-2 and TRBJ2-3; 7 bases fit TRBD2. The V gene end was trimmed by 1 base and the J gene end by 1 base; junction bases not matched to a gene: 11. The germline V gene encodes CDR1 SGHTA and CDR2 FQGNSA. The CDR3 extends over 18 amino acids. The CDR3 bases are TGTGCCAGCAGCTTAGGGACTGCGGGAGTGGCCGGCACAGATACGCAGTATTTT. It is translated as CASSLGTAGVAGTDTQYF.

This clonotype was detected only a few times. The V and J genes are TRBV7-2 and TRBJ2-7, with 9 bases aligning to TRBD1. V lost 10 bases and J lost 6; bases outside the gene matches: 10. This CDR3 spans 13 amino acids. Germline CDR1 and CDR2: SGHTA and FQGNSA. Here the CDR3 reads CATQGQGLSEQYF. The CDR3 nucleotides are TGTGCCACCCAGGGACAGGGCTTGTCCGAGCAGTACTTC.

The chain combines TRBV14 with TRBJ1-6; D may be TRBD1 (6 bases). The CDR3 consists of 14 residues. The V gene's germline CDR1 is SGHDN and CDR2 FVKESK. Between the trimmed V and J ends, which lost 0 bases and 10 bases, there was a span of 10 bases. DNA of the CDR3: TGTGCCAGCAGCCAAGAAGTAAGGGGGTCACCCCTCCACTTT. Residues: CASSQEVRGSPLHF. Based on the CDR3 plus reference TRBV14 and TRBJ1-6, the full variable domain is EAGVTQFPSHSVIEKGQTVTLRCDPISGHDNLYWYRRVMGKEIKFLLHFVKESKQDESGMPNNRFLAERTGGTYSTLKVQPAELEDSGVYFCASSQEVRGSPLHFGNGTRLTVT.

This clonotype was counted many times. CDR3 amino acids: CASTPAGVSREQYF. In DNA, the CDR3 is TGTGCCAGCACCCCAGCGGGAGTCTCTAGAGAGCAGTACTTC. The chain uses TRBV28 and TRBJ2-7, with 8 bases fitting TRBD2. Per germline, CDR1 MDHEN and CDR2 SYDVKM. CDR3 length: 14 residues. The junction had 12 bases not matched to a gene; V was cut back by 7 bases and J by 7 bases.

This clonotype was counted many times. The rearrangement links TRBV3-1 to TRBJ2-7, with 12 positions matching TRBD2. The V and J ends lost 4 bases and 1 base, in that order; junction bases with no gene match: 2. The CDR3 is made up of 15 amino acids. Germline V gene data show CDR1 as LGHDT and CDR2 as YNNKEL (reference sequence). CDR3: CASSPTSGRSYEQYF. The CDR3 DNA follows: TGTGCCAGCAGCCCAACTAGCGGGAGGTCCTACGAGCAGTACTTC.

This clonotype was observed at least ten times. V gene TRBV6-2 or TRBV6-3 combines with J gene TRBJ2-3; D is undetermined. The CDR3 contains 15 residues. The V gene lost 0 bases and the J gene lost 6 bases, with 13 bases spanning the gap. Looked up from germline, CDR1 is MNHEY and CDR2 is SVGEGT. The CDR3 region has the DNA TGTGCCAGCAGTTACTCTTTCTCGGCTGACGATACGCAGTATTTT. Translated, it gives CASSYSFSADDTQYF.